This T cell receptor beta chain was found in a study of T-cell memory formation after mild COVID-19. Study information: TCR clusters showed largely donor specificity.

With constant-segment primers, 5'RACE yielded cDNA libraries of TCR alpha and TCR beta that carried sample barcodes and UMIs. TCRdb re-called the 5' RACE reads through MiXCR, storing one row per CDR3 protein. The sample lists 400,000 to 550,000 distinct CDR3 sequences; around a quarter were seen once. The source material was PBMCs or a T cell subset sorted from them (not recorded which). This TCR was recovered from an adult woman who had mild COVID-19 (a few samples of this study predate the infection). Cell type and time point are not known.

For the CDR3, the DNA is TGCAGCGTTGAAGGGACAGGGAACTACGAGCAGTACTTC. This encodes CSVEGTGNYEQYF. This chain connects TRBV29-1 to TRBJ2-7; 8 nucleotides line up with TRBD1. Per germline, CDR1 SQVTM and CDR2 ANQGSEA. J lost 3 bases, V lost 1 base, and 2 bases had no gene match. This CDR3 contains 13 residues.